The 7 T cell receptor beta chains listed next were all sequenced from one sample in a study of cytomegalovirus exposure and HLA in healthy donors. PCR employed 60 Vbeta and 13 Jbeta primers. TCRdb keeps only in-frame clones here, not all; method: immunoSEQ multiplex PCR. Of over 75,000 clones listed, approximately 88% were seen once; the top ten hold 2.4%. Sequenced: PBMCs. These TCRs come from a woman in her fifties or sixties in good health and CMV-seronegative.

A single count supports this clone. The CDR3 DNA reads TGTGCCAGCACCAAAGGACAGGGGGAGGGAGGTGGCTACACCTTC. Translating gives CASTKGQGEGGGYTF. The chain combines TRBV2 with TRBJ1-2; 10 bases line up with TRBD1. Germline V CDR1 and CDR2: SNHLY, FYNNEI. J lost 7 bases, V lost 7 bases, and 12 bases had no gene match. The length of the CDR3 is 15 residues.

DNA of the CDR3: TGTGCCAGCAGTCCAGGGGGATCTGCTAATGAAAAACTGTTTTTT. It encodes CASSPGGSANEKLFF. The chain has TRBV27 and TRBJ1-4; TRBD1 agrees at 7 bases. This CDR3 has 15 residues. V was clipped by 5 bases and J by 3 bases; unmatched bases: 6. Germline V gene data show CDR1 as MNHEY and CDR2 as SMNVEV (reference sequence).

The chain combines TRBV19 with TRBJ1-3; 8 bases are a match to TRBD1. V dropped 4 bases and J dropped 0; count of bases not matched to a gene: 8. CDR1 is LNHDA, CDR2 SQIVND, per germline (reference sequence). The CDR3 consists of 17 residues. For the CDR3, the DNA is TGTGCCAGTAGTAAGGGCAGACAGGGGAGCTCTGGAAACACCATATATTTT. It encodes CASSKGRQGSSGNTIYF.

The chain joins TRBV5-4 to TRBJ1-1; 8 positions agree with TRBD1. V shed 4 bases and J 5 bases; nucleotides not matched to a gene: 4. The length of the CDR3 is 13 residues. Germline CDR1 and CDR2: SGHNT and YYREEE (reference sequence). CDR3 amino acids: CASSRTGWTEAFF. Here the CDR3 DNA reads TGTGCCAGCAGCCGGACAGGGTGGACTGAAGCTTTCTTT.

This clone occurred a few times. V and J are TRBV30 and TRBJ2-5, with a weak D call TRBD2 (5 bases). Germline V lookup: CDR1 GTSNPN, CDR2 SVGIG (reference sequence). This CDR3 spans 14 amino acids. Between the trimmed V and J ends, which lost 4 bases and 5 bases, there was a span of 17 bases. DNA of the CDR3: TGTGCCTGGAAAGGACTCCACCCAACGGAGACCCAGTACTTC. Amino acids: CAWKGLHPTETQYF.

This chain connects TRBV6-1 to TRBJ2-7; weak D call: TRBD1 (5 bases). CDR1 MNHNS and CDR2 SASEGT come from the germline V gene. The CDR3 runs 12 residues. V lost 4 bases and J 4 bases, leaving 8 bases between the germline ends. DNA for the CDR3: TGTGCCAGCAGTGTCTCAGGGTACGAGCAGTACTTC. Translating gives CASSVSGYEQYF.

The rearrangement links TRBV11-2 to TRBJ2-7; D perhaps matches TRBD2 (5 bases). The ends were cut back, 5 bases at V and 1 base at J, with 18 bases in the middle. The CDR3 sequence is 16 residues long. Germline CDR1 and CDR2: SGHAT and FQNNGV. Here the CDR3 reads CASSPRRSGLSYEQYV. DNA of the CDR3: TGTGCCAGCAGCCCCCGTAGGAGCGGCCTATCCTACGAGCAGTACGTC.